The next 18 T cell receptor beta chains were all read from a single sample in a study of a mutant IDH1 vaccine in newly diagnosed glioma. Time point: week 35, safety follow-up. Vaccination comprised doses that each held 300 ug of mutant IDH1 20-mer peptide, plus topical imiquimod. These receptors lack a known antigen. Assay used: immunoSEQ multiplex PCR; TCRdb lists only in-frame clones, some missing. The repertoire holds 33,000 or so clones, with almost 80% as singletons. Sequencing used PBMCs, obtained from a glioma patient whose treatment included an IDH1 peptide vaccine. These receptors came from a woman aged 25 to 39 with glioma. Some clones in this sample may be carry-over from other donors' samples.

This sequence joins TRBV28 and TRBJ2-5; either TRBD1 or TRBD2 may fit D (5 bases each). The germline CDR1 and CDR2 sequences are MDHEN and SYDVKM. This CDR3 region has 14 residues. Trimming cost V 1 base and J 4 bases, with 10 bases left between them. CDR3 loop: CASSLSGTPETQYF. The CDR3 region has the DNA TGTGCCAGCAGTTTATCAGGGACCCCAGAGACCCAGTACTTC.

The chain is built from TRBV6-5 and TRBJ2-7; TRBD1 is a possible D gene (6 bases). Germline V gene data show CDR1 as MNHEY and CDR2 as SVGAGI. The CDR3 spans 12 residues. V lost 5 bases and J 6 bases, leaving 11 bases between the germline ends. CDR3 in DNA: TGTGCCAGCAGTGCCCAGGGGTTCGAGCAGTACTTC. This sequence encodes CASSAQGFEQYF.

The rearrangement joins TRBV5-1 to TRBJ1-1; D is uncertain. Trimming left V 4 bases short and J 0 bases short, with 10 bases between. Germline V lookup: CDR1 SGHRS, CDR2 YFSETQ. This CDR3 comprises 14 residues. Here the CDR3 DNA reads TGCGCCAGCAGCCCCCTCGGGATGAACACTGAAGCTTTCTTT. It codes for CASSPLGMNTEAFF.

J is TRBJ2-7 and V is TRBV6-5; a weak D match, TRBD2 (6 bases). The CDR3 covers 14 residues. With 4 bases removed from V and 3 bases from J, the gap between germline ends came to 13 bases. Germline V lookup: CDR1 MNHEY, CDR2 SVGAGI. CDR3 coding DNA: TGTGCCAGCAGTTCCACTAGCTTTAGCTACGAGCAGTACTTC. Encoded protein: CASSSTSFSYEQYF.

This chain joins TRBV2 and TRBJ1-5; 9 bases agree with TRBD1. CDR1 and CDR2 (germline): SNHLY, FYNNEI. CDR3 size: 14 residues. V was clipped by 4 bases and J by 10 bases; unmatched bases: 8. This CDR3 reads CASSVRDREVPQHF. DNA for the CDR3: TGTGCCAGCAGTGTCCGGGACAGGGAAGTCCCCCAGCATTTT.

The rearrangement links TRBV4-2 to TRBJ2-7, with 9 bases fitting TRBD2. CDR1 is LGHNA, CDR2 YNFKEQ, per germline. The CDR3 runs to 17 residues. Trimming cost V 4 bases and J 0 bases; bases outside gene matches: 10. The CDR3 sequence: CASSPRVSTSGSYEQYF. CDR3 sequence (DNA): TGTGCCAGCAGCCCGCGAGTCTCGACTAGCGGCTCCTACGAGCAGTACTTC.

CDR3 residues: CASSSDGASTDTQYF. In nucleotides, the CDR3 is TGTGCCAGCAGCTCAGACGGCGCTAGCACAGATACGCAGTATTTT. The chain carries TRBV11-2 and TRBJ2-3; D gene unclear. The CDR3 sequence is 15 residues long. From germline, CDR1 is SGHAT and CDR2 FQNNGV. V lost 4 bases, J lost 0 bases, and 11 bases lay in between.

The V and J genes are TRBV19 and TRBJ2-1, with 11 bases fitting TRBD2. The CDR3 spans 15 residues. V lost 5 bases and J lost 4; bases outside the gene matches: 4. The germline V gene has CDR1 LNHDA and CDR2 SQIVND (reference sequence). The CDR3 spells CASSSGTSGYNEQFF. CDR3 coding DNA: TGTGCCAGTAGTTCCGGGACTAGCGGTTACAATGAGCAGTTCTTC.

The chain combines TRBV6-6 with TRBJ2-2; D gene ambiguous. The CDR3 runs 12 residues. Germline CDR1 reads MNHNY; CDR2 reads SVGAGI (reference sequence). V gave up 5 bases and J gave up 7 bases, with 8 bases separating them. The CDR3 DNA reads TGTGCCAGCAGTACTGGGGACGGGGAGCTGTTTTTT. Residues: CASSTGDGELFF.

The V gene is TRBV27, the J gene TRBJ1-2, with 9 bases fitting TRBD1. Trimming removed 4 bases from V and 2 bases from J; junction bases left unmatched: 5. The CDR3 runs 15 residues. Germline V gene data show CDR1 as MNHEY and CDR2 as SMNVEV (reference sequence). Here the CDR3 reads CASSSDRGGNYGYTF. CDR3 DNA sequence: TGTGCCAGCAGTTCAGACAGGGGGGGAAACTATGGCTACACCTTC.

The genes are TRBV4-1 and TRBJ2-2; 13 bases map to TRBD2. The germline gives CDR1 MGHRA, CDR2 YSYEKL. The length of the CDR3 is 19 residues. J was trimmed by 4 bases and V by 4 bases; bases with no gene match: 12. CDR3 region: CASSPAPLAGGPGTGELFF. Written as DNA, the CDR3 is TGCGCCAGCAGCCCGGCCCCACTAGCGGGAGGGCCGGGCACCGGGGAGCTGTTTTTT.

The CDR3 sequence: CASSETPGMEGQPQHF. The CDR3 DNA reads TGTGCCAGCAGTGAAACGCCCGGGATGGAAGGTCAGCCCCAGCATTTT. This rearrangement joins TRBV2 to TRBJ1-5, with D unresolved. The CDR3 sequence is 16 residues long. CDR1 is SNHLY and CDR2 is FYNNEI in the germline V gene. Trimming took off 2 bases at V and 6 bases at J, with 17 bases between the two ends.

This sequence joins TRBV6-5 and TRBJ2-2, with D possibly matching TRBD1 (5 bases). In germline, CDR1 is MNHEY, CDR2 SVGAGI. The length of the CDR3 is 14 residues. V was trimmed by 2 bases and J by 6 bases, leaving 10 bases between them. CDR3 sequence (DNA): TGTGCCAGCAGTTACGCGACAGTCGCCGGGGAGCTGTTTTTT. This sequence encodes CASSYATVAGELFF.

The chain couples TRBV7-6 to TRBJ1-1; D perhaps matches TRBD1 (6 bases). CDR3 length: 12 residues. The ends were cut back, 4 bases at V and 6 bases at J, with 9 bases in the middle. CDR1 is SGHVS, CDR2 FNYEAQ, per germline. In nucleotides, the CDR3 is TGTGCCAGCAGCTGGACAGTCCCTGAAGCTTTCTTT. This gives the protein CASSWTVPEAFF.

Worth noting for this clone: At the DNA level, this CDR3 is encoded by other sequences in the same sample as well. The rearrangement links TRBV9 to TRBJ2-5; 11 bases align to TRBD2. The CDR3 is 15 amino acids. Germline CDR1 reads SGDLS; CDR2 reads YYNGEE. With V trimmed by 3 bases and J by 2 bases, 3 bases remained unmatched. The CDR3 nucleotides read TGTGCCAGCAGCGCTAGCGGGAGGCCTCAAGAGACCCAGTACTTC. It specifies CASSASGRPQETQYF.

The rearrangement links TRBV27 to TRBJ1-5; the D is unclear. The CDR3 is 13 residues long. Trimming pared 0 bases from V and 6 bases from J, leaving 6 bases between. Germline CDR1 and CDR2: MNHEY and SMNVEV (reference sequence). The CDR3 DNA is TGTGCCAGCAGTTTATCGTTCGCTCAGCCCCAGCATTTT. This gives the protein CASSLSFAQPQHF.

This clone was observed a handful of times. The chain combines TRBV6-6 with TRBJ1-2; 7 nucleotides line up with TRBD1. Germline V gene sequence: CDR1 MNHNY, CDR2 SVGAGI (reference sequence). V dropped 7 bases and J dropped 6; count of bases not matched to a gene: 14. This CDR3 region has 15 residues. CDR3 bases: TGTGCCAGCAACTCCTTTAAGGGGGCGGTTCATGGCTACACCTTC. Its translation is CASNSFKGAVHGYTF.

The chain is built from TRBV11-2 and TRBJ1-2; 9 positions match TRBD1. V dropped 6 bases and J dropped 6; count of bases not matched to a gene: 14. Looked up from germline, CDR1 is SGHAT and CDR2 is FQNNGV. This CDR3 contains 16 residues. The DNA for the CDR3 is TGTGCCAGCAGTAACTTGGTAGATACAGGGGGCCATGGCTACACCTTC. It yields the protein CASSNLVDTGGHGYTF. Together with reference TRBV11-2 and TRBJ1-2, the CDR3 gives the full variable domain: EAGVAQSPRYKIIEKRQSVAFWCNPISGHATLYWYQQILGQGPKLLIQFQNNGVVDDSQLPKDRFSAERLKGVDSTLKIQPAKLEDSAVYLCASSNLVDTGGHGYTFGSGTRLTVV.